This T cell receptor beta chain was retrieved from a study of cytomegalovirus exposure and HLA in healthy donors. There are 13 residues in the CDR3. Per germline, CDR1 SSHAT and CDR2 FNYEAQ (reference sequence). With respect to this clone: One end of the junction varies from germline; a read error may be responsible.

Vbeta (60) and Jbeta (13) primers were used in the PCR. Measured with immunoSEQ multiplex PCR; TCRdb has only the in-frame clones, and not every one. The repertoire consists of tens of thousands of clones, with roughly 87% occurring once and the leading ten covering over 8.5%. The chain has TRBV7-7 and TRBJ2-5, with 7 bases aligning to TRBD1. This sequence originates from a female donor in good health and CMV-seronegative. The source material was PBMCs. CDR3 protein: CASSFAGGETQYF. In nucleotides, the CDR3 is TGTGCTAGCAGCTTTGCAGGGGGAGAGACCCAGTACTTC.